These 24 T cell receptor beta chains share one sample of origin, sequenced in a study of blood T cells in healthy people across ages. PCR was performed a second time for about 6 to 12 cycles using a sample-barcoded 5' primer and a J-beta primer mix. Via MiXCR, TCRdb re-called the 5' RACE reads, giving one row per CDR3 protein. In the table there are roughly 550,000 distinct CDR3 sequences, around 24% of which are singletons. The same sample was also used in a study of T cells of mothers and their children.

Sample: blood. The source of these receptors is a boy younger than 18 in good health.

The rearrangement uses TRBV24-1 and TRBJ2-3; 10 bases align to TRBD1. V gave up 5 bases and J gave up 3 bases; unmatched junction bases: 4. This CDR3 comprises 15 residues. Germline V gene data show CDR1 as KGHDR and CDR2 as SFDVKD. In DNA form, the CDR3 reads TGTGCCACCAGTGGGGACAGGGGTAGAACAGATACGCAGTATTTT. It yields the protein CATSGDRGRTDTQYF.

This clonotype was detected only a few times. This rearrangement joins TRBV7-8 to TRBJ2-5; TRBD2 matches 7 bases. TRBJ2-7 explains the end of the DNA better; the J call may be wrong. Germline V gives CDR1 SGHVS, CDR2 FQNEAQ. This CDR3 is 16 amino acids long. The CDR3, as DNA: TGTGCCAGCAGTCCCGGGGAGGGAACATTGCTCGACGAGCAGTACTTC. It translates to CASSPGEGTLLDEQYF.

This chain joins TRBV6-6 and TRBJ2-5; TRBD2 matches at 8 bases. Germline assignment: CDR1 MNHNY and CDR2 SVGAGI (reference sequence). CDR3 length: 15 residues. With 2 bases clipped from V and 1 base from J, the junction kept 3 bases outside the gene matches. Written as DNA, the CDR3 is TGTGCCAGCAGTTACGGCGGGAGGTTCCAAGAGACCCAGTACTTC. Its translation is CASSYGGRFQETQYF.

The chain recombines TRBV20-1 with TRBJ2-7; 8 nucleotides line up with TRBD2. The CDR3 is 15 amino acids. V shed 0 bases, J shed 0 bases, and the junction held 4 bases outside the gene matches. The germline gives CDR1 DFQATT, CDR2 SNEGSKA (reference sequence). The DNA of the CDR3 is TGCAGTGCTAGAGATCTAGGGACTAGCTCCTACGAGCAGTACTTC. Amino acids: CSARDLGTSSYEQYF.

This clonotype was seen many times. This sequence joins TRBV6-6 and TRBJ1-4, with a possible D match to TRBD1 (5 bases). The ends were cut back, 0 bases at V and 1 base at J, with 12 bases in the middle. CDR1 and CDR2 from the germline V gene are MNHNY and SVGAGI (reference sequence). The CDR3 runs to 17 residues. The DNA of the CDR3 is TGTGCCAGCAGTTACTCCCCGGGGAGGGGAACTAATGAAAAACTGTTTTTT. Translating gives CASSYSPGRGTNEKLFF.

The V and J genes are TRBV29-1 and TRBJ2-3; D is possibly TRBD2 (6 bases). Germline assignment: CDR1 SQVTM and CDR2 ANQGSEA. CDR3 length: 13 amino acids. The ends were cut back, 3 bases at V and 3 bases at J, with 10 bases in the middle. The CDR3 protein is CSVEAGPTDTQYF. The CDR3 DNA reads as TGCAGCGTTGAGGCGGGACCTACAGATACGCAGTATTTT.

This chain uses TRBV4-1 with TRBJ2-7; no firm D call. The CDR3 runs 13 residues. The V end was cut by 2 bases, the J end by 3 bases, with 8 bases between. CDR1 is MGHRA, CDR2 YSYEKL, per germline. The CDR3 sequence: CASSQYRLYEQYF. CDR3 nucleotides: TGCGCCAGCAGCCAATATAGGCTCTACGAGCAGTACTTC.

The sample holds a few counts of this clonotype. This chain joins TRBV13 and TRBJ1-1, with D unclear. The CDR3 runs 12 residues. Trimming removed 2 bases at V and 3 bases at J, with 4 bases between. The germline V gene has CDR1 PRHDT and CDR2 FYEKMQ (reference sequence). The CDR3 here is CASSLMHTEAFF. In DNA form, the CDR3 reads TGTGCCAGCAGCTTAATGCACACTGAAGCTTTCTTT.

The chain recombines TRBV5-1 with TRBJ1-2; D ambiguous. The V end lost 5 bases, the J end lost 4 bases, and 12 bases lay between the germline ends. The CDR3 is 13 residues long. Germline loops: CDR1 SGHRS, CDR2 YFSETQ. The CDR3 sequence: CASRETTFYGYTF. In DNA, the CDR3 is TGCGCCAGCAGGGAGACTACATTCTATGGCTACACCTTC.

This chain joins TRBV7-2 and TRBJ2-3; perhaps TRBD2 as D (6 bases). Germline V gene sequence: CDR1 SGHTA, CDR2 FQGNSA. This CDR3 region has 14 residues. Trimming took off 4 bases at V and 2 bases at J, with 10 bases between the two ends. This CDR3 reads CASSSSGYTDTQYF. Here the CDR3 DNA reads TGTGCCAGCAGCTCCAGCGGGTACACAGATACGCAGTATTTT. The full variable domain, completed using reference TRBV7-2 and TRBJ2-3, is GAGVSQSPSNKVTEKGKDVELRCDPISGHTALYWYRQSLGQGLEFLIYFQGNSAPDKSGLPSDRFSAERTGGSVSTLTIQRTQQEDSAVYLCASSSSGYTDTQYFGPGTRLTVL.

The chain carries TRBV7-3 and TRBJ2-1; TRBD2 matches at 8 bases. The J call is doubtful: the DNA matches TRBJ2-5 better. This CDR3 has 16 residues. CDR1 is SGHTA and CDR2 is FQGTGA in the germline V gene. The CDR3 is CASSLLGRGDDETQYF. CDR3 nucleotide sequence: TGTGCCAGCAGCTTACTTGGGCGGGGGGACGATGAGACCCAGTACTTC.

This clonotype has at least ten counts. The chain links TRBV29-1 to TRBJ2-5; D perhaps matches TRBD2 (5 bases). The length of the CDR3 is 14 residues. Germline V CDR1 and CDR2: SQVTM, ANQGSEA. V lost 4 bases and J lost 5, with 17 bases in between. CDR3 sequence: CSVARLLEDETQYF. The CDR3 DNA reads TGCAGCGTTGCCCGACTACTCGAAGACGAGACCCAGTACTTC.

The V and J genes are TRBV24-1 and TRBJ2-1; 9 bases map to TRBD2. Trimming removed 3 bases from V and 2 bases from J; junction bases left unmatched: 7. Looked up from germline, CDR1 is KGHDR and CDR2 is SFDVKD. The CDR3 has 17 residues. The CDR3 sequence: CATSDAAAGGTYNEQFF. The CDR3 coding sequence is TGTGCCACCAGTGATGCCGCCGCGGGGGGGACCTACAATGAGCAGTTCTTC.

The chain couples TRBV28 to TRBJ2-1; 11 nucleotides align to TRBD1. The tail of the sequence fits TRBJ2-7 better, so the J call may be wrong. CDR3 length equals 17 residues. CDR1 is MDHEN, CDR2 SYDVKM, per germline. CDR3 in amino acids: CASRQTRTGGRILKQYF. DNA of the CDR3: TGTGCCAGCAGACAAACCAGGACAGGGGGCAGAATTCTCAAGCAGTACTTC.

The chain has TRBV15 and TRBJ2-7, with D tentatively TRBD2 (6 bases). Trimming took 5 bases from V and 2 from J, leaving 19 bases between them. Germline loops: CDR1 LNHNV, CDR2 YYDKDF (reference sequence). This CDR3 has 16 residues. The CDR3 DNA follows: TGTGCCACCAGCGACACGCTGCGGGGCAGACCCTACGAGCAGTACTTC. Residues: CATSDTLRGRPYEQYF.

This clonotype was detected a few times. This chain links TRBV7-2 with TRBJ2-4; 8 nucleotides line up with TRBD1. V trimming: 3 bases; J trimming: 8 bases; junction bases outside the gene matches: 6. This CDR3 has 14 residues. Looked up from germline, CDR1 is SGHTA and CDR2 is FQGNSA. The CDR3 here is CASSFLTGGDIQYF. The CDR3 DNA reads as TGTGCCAGCAGCTTCCTAACAGGGGGAGACATTCAGTACTTC.

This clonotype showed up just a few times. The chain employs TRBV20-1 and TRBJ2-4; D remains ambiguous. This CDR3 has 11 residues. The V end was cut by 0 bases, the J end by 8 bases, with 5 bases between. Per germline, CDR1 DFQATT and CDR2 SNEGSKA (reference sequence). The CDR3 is CSARDYHIQYF. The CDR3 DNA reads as TGCAGTGCTAGAGATTACCACATTCAGTACTTC.

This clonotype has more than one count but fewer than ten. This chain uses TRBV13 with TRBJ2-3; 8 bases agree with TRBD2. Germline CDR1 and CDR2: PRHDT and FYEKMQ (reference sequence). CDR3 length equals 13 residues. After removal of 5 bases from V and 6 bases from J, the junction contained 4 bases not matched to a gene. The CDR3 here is CASSPSGSDTQYF. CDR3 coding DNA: TGTGCCAGCAGCCCAAGCGGGAGTGATACGCAGTATTTT.

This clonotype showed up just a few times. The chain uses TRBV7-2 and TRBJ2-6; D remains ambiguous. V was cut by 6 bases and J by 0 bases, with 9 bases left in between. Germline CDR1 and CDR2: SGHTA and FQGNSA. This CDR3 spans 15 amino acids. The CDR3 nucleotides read TGTGCCAGCAGATTGAACCTCTCTGGGGCCAACGTCCTGACTTTC. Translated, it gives CASRLNLSGANVLTF.

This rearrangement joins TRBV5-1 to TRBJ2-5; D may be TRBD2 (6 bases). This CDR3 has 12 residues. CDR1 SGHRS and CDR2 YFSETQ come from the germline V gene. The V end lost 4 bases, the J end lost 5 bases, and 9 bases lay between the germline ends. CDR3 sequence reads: CASSPTRETQYF. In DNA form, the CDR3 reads TGCGCCAGCAGCCCGACTAGGGAGACCCAGTACTTC. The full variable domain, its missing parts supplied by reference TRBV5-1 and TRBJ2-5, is KAGVTQTPRYLIKTRGQQVTLSCSPISGHRSVSWYQQTPGQGLQFLFEYFSETQRNKGNFPGRFSGRQFSNSRSEMNVSTLELGDSALYLCASSPTRETQYFGPGTRLLVL.

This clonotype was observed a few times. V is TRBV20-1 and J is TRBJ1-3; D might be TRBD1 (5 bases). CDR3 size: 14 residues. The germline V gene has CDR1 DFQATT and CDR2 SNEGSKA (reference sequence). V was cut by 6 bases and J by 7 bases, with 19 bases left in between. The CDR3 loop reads CSAPRDPPGNTIYF. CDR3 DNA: TGCAGTGCCCCTCGGGACCCTCCCGGGAACACCATATATTTT.

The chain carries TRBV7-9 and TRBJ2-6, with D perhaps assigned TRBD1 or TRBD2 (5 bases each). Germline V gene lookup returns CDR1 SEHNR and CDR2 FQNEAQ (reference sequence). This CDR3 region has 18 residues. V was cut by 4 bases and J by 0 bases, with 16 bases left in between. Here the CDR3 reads CASSSPPGPRSGANVLTF. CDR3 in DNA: TGTGCCAGCAGCTCCCCCCCGGGGCCCCGCTCTGGGGCCAACGTCCTGACTTTC.

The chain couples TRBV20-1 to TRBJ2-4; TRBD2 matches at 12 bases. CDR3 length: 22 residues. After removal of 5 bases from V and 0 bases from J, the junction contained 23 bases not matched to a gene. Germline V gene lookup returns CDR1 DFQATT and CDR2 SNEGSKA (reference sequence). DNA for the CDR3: TGCAGTGCTGGCTCTAGGGCTCGTCTCAGGCTAGCGGGAGGGCTAGCCAAAAACATTCAGTACTTC. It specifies CSAGSRARLRLAGGLAKNIQYF.

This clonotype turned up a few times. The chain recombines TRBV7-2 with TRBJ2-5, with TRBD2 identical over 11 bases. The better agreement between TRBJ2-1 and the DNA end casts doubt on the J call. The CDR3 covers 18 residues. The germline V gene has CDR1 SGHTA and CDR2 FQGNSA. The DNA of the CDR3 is TGTGCCAGCAGCTCGACTCATCCTCTAGCGGGGGGTCGGAAAGAGCAGTTCTTC. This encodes CASSSTHPLAGGRKEQFF.